The 7 T cell receptor beta chains below come from one sample, sequenced in a study of beta chain features in type 1 diabetes. Since all of the isolated RNA was reverse transcribed, expressed TCRB transcripts were what got sequenced. The data were produced by immunoSEQ multiplex PCR, yet TCRdb's version contains in-frame clones alone and is incomplete. The data contain a few hundred thousand clones, roughly 21% of them singletons. Sequenced sample: naive CD4+ T cells from blood. Receptor source: a woman aged 18-29 years in good health.

V usage is TRBV7-9 and J usage is TRBJ2-6; 10 nucleotides line up with TRBD2. The length of the CDR3 is 19 residues. Germline V gene data show CDR1 as SEHNR and CDR2 as FQNEAQ (reference sequence). The ends lost 10 bases at V and 4 bases at J; junction bases unmatched: 19. This chain's CDR3 is CATQFSSGGARRGANVLTF. DNA for the CDR3: TGTGCCACCCAATTTTCCAGCGGGGGGGCTAGAAGAGGGGCCAACGTCCTGACTTTC.

The V call is TRBV5-1, the J call TRBJ1-1; tentative D call: TRBD1 (6 bases). Germline values: CDR1 SGHRS, CDR2 YFSETQ. Trimming removed 0 bases from V and 5 bases from J, with 14 bases in between. CDR3 length equals 15 residues. CDR3 DNA sequence: TGCGCCAGCAGCTTGGTGGGGGCCCTTGGTACTGAAGCTTTCTTT. Residues: CASSLVGALGTEAFF.

The gene calls are TRBV18 and TRBJ2-3, with 7 bases lining up with TRBD2. Germline CDR1 reads KGHSH; CDR2 reads LQKENI. V trimming: 0 bases; J trimming: 2 bases; junction bases outside the gene matches: 8. The CDR3 sequence is 17 residues long. The CDR3 reads CASSPPRRGWVTDTQYF. The DNA of the CDR3 is TGTGCCAGCTCACCACCGAGGCGGGGGTGGGTCACAGATACGCAGTATTTT.

This clone was observed a few times. J is TRBJ2-7 and V is TRBV11-2; no firm D call. From germline, CDR1 is SGHAT and CDR2 FQNNGV. CDR3 length: 12 amino acids. V was cut by 3 bases and J by 3 bases, with 6 bases left in between. DNA for the CDR3: TGTGCCAGCAGCTTCGACAACTACGAGCAGTACTTC. Translation: CASSFDNYEQYF.

This clone was counted between two and nine times. The chain recombines TRBV15 with TRBJ1-6, with a tentative D call TRBD1 (5 bases). V lost 7 bases and J lost 8, with 15 bases in between. Germline CDR1 LNHNV, CDR2 YYDKDF (reference sequence). The CDR3 runs to 14 residues. In DNA, the CDR3 is TGTGCCACCAAGTTGGGGGGAAAGGATTCACCCCTCCACTTT. This codes for CATKLGGKDSPLHF.

The chain carries TRBV7-9 and TRBJ2-1, with 7 nucleotides matching TRBD2. The length of the CDR3 is 14 residues. Germline CDR1 SEHNR, CDR2 FQNEAQ (reference sequence). Trimming at V came to 5 bases and at J to 7 bases, leaving 8 bases not matched to a gene. Here the CDR3 DNA reads TGTGCCAGCAGCACCACTAGCGCGGGGAATGAGCAGTTCTTC. Its translation: CASSTTSAGNEQFF.

In its sample, this clone was seen a few times. This rearrangement joins TRBV15 to TRBJ1-2; tentative D call: TRBD1 (6 bases). This CDR3 contains 14 residues. The germline CDR1 and CDR2 sequences are LNHNV and YYDKDF (reference sequence). V lost 3 bases and J 4 bases, leaving 12 bases between the germline ends. The CDR3 DNA is TGTGCCACCAGCAGCCCCAGGGGAAGCTATGGCTACACCTTC. Protein: CATSSPRGSYGYTF.